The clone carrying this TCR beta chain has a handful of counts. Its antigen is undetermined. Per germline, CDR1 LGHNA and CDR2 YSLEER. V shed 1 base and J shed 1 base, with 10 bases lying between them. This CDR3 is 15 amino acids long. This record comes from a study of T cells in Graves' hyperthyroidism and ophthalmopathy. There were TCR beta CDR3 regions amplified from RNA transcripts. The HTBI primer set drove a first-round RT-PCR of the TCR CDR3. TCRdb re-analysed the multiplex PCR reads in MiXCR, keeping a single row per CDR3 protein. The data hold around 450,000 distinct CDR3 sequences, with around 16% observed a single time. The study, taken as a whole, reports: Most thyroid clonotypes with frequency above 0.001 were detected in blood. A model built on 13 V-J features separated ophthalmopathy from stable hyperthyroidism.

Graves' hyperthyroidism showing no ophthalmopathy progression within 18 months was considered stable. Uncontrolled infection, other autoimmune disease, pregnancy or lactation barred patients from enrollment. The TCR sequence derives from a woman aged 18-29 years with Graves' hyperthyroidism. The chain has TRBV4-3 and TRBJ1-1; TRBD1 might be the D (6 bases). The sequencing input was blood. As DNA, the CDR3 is TGCGCCAGCAGCCAAGCGCCGGGACAGAACACTGAAGCTTTCTTT. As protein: CASSQAPGQNTEAFF.